The present entry profiles one T cell receptor (beta chain) with its context. Its matching antigen is unknown. This sample is drawn from a study of CD8 T cells in ankylosing spondylitis. Findings of the study overall: A TCR beta motif of roughly eight highly homologous variants appeared characteristic of ankylosing spondylitis blood.

5'-RACE, quantitative and with molecular barcodes, yielded the TCR beta libraries. One entry per CDR3 protein, called by TCRdb with MiXCR from the 5' RACE reads. The sample carries approximately 540,000 distinct CDR3 sequences, about 12% recorded once. The CDR3 runs 14 residues. Germline-derived CDR1 and CDR2 are WNHNN and SYGVQD (reference sequence). J lost 1 base, V lost 5 bases, and 2 bases had no gene match. The rearrangement links TRBV10-1 to TRBJ2-3, with TRBD2 matching over 8 bases. Input material: blood, either unsorted or a sorted T cell fraction (not recorded which). The sequence was obtained from a male donor with ankylosing spondylitis. The CDR3 spells CASSKTSGTDTQYF. The CDR3 bases are TGCGCCAGCAGTAAGACTAGCGGCACAGATACGCAGTATTTT.